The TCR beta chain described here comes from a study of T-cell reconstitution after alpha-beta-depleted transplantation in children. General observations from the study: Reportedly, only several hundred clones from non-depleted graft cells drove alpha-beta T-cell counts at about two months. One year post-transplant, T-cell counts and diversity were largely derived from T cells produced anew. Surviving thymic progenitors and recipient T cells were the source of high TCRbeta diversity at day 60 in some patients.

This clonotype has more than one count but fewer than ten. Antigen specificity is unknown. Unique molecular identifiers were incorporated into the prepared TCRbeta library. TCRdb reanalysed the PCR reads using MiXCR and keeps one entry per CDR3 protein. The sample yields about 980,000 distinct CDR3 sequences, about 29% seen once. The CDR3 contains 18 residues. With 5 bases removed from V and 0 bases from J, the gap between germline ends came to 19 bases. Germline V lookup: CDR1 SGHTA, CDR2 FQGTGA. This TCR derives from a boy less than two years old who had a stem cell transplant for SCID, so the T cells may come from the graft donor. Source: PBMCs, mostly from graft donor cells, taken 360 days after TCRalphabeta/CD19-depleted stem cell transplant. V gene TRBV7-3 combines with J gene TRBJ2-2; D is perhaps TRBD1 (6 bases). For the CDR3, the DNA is TGTGCCAGCAGCCTCTGGGGAAGGGGGAACGCGAACACCGGGGAGCTGTTTTTT. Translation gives CASSLWGRGNANTGELFF.